This TCR beta chain derives from a study of cytomegalovirus exposure and HLA in healthy donors. Study results and caveats: Accurate HLA-A and HLA-B prediction from TCR beta sequences was reported for most subjects. Among TCR beta chains, those listed as cytomegalovirus-associated numbered roughly 150. In vitro checks showed that a few CMV-associated chains really do target CMV antigens. Sequencing depth roughly uniform across donors was assumed in presence/absence analyses.

Primers: 60 Vbeta forward and 13 Jbeta reverse. The protocol was immunoSEQ multiplex PCR, while the TCRdb copy is restricted to in-frame clones and leaves out a portion. Among 130,000 to 150,000 clones, 73% were seen once, and the ten largest hold 1.3%. This clone was seen just once. Its antigen remains unknown. Per germline, CDR1 MRHNA and CDR2 SNTAGT. V gave up 3 bases and J gave up 6 bases, with 14 bases separating them. CDR3 length: 15 residues. This rearrangement joins TRBV6-4 to TRBJ2-2, with D possibly matching TRBD2 (7 bases). The sequenced sample was PBMCs. The source of this sequence is a woman in her thirties or forties in good health and CMV-seronegative. CDR3 sequence reads: CASSETGGPPGELFF. CDR3 sequence (DNA): TGTGCCAGCAGTGAAACGGGGGGCCCCCCCGGGGAGCTGTTTTTT.